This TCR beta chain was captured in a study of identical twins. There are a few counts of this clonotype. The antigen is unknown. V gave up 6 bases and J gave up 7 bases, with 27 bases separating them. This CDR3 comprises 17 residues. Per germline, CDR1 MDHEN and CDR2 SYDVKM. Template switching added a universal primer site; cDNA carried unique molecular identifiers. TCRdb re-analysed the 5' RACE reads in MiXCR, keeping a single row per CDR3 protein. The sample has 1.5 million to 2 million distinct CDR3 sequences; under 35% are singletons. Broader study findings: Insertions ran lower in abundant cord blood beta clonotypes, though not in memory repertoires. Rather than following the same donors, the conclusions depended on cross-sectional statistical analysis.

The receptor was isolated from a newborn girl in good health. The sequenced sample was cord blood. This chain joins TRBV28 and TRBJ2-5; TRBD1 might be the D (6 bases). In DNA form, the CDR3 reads TGTGCCAGCAGACCCCCCATTGGACAGATCGGTCAGGGGACCCAGTACTTC. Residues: CASRPPIGQIGQGTQYF.